This T cell receptor (beta chain) derives from a study of T-cell reconstitution after alpha-beta-depleted transplantation in children. The CDR3 has 13 residues. Germline CDR1 is SQVTM and CDR2 is ANQGSEA. Trimming took off 0 bases at V and 4 bases at J, with 8 bases between the two ends. Researchers prepared the TCRbeta library using unique molecular identifiers, the study reports. Each CDR3 protein gets one entry after TCRdb re-called the PCR reads with MiXCR. Of hundreds of thousands of distinct CDR3 sequences listed, more than 20% are singletons. This clonotype has at least ten counts. The genes are TRBV29-1 and TRBJ2-3; D gene uncertain. The sample here was PBMCs, mostly from graft donor cells, taken 360 days after TCRalphabeta/CD19-depleted stem cell transplant. This clonotype was obtained from a female patient between 2 and 15 years old who had a stem cell transplant for congenital amegakaryocytic thrombocytopenia, so the T cells may come from the graft donor. In DNA, the CDR3 is TGCAGCGTTGAAGAAAGTCACTCAGATACGCAGTATTTT. The encoded protein is CSVEESHSDTQYF.